The next 27 T cell receptor beta chains were all read from a single sample in a study of blood T cells in healthy people across ages. Through a sample-barcoded 5' primer and a J-beta primer mix, a second PCR was run for roughly 6 to 12 cycles. TCRdb reprocessed the 5' RACE reads with MiXCR, giving one entry per CDR3 protein. Of about 1.5 million distinct CDR3 sequences listed, roughly 43% are singletons. Sequencing used blood. The receptor set was obtained from a woman in her late teens or twenties in good health.

This clonotype was seen a handful of times. The chain links TRBV20-1 to TRBJ2-7; no reliable D call. Germline V gives CDR1 DFQATT, CDR2 SNEGSKA (reference sequence). This CDR3 has 15 amino acids. V lost 0 bases to trimming and J lost 0 bases, with 12 bases between them. The DNA for the CDR3 is TGCAGTGCTAGAGATCGGCTTCATAACTCCTACGAGCAGTACTTC. Translation: CSARDRLHNSYEQYF.

The table lists this clonotype with a few counts. The V and J genes are TRBV20-1 and TRBJ1-2, with 9 bases that match TRBD1. Unmatched junction bases numbered 4, after V lost 6 bases and J lost 5 bases. The CDR3 is 12 residues long. Germline V gene data show CDR1 as DFQATT and CDR2 as SNEGSKA (reference sequence). The CDR3 loop is CSATGTGYGYTF. In DNA, the CDR3 is TGCAGTGCCACCGGGACAGGGTATGGCTACACCTTC.

This sequence joins TRBV28 and TRBJ2-7, with 9 positions matching TRBD2. Judging by the DNA end, TRBJ2-5 fits better; the J call may be wrong. The CDR3 covers 14 residues. The V gene's germline CDR1 is MDHEN and CDR2 SYDVKM. The DNA of the CDR3 is TGTGCCAGCAGTCCAATAGCGGGAGCAGAGACCCAGTACTTC. It translates to CASSPIAGAETQYF.

The table lists this clonotype with many counts. V is TRBV7-2 and J is TRBJ1-5; the D is unclear. The CDR3 spans 13 residues. Looked up from germline, CDR1 is SGHTA and CDR2 is FQGNSA. The V end lost 5 bases, the J end lost 1 base, and 6 bases lay between the germline ends. This chain's CDR3 is CASSPWSNQPQHF. CDR3 nucleotides: TGTGCCAGCAGCCCCTGGAGCAATCAGCCCCAGCATTTT. Filled out from reference TRBV7-2 and TRBJ1-5, the complete variable domain reads GAGVSQSPSNKVTEKGKDVELRCDPISGHTALYWYRQSLGQGLEFLIYFQGNSAPDKSGLPSDRFSAERTGGSVSTLTIQRTQQEDSAVYLCASSPWSNQPQHFGDGTRLSIL.

About this clonotype itself: This may be a read error: a much more frequent sequence differs by one nucleotide. The chain combines TRBV7-2 with TRBJ1-2; D remains unclear. Germline assignment: CDR1 SGHTA and CDR2 FQGNSA. Deletions cut 5 bases from V and 1 base from J, with 17 bases between. CDR3 size: 16 residues. This CDR3 reads CASSPRQGIYNYGYTF. The CDR3 DNA is TGTGCCAGCAGCCCCCGTCAAGGGATATATAACTATGGCTACACCTTC.

This clonotype was counted only a few times. The J gene is TRBJ2-1, the V gene TRBV20-1; D possibly corresponds to TRBD1 (6 bases). Germline V gene sequence: CDR1 DFQATT, CDR2 SNEGSKA (reference sequence). Trimming left V 3 bases short and J 9 bases short, with 18 bases between. This CDR3 region has 14 residues. CDR3 in amino acids: CSASTGRVIGEQFF. The CDR3 DNA is TGCAGTGCTAGCACAGGGCGGGTAATTGGTGAGCAGTTCTTC.

This clonotype was seen many times. The chain joins TRBV5-6 to TRBJ1-1; tentatively, D is TRBD1 (6 bases). Germline V lookup: CDR1 SGHDT, CDR2 YYEEEE. The CDR3 covers 13 residues. Deletions cut 3 bases from V and 5 bases from J, with 11 bases between. The CDR3 DNA is TGTGCCAGCAGCTCGGGGACACCGACTGAAGCTTTCTTT. Its translation: CASSSGTPTEAFF.

This clonotype came up a few times. This chain joins TRBV7-2 and TRBJ2-1, with TRBD2 matching 7 bases. Germline assignment: CDR1 SGHTA and CDR2 FQGNSA. The CDR3 extends over 16 amino acids. The V and J ends lost 1 base and 7 bases, in that order; junction bases with no gene match: 10. DNA of the CDR3: TGTGCCAGCAGCTTAGGCGGGGGTAGCGGTGGAAATGAGCAGTTCTTC. It translates to CASSLGGGSGGNEQFF.

A few counts support this clonotype. The germline gene is not matched at one end of the junction; a read error may be the cause. The chain carries TRBV7-2 and TRBJ1-4; D is uncertain. CDR1 is SGHTA, CDR2 FQGNSA, per germline. The CDR3 loop spans 14 amino acids. The CDR3 bases are TGTGCCAGAAGCTTAGGGAGTCCTAATGAAAAACTGTTTTTT. This encodes CARSLGSPNEKLFF. The variable domain in full, with the rest retrieved from reference TRBV7-2 and TRBJ1-4, is GAGVSQSPSNKVTEKGKDVELRCDPISGHTALYWYRQSLGQGLEFLIYFQGNSAPDKSGLPSDRFSAERTGGSVSTLTIQRTQQEDSAVYLCARSLGSPNEKLFFGSGTQLSVL.

CDR3 in DNA: TGTGCCAGCAGTTACCTAGGACAGGAATATCAGCCCCAGCATTTT. As protein: CASSYLGQEYQPQHF. This sequence joins TRBV6-6 and TRBJ1-5, with TRBD1 matching 7 bases. From germline, CDR1 is MNHNY and CDR2 SVGAGI (reference sequence). V lost 2 bases and J lost 5; bases outside the gene matches: 6. The length of the CDR3 is 15 residues.

This clonotype has only a few counts. The chain uses TRBV2 and TRBJ2-7; TRBD1 is a possible D gene (6 bases). Between the trimmed V and J ends, which lost 6 bases and 0 bases, there was a span of 12 bases. This CDR3 spans 14 amino acids. Germline loops: CDR1 SNHLY, CDR2 FYNNEI. CDR3 DNA sequence: TGTGCCAGCAGAAGGACAGCCCTCTCCTACGAGCAGTACTTC. Protein: CASRRTALSYEQYF.

This clonotype appeared a single time. V and J are TRBV6-2 or TRBV6-3 and TRBJ2-5; D might be TRBD1 or TRBD2, each matching 5 bases. Germline assignment: CDR1 MNHEY and CDR2 SVGEGT. The germline V and J ends were trimmed by 5 bases and 11 bases, with 15 bases remaining between them. CDR3 size: 12 residues. CDR3 sequence: CASSIYRGEQYF. The CDR3 DNA reads TGTGCCAGCAGTATTTACCGAGGGGAGCAGTACTTC.

The CDR3 loop is CSARVKRGDLAKNIQFF. The CDR3 DNA follows: TGCAGTGCTAGAGTGAAGCGGGGGGACCTAGCCAAAAACATTCAGTTCTTC. The V gene is TRBV20-1, the J gene TRBJ2-4, with 9 nucleotides matching TRBD2. The DNA end is a closer match to TRBJ2-1, so the J assignment may be wrong. Germline lookup yields CDR1 DFQATT and CDR2 SNEGSKA (reference sequence). This CDR3 is 17 amino acids long.

This chain links TRBV6-2 or TRBV6-3 with TRBJ2-7, with 9 bases matching TRBD1. CDR3 length: 14 residues. The junction had 5 bases not matched to a gene; V was cut back by 2 bases and J by 6 bases. Germline V gene sequence: CDR1 MNHEY, CDR2 SVGEGT. The CDR3 bases are TGTGCCAGCAGTTACGGGACAGGGTTAACCGAGCAGTACTTC. Its protein product is CASSYGTGLTEQYF.

V usage is TRBV3-1 and J usage is TRBJ2-4, with 7 bases matching TRBD1. The CDR3 runs to 14 residues. Unmatched junction bases numbered 6, after V lost 4 bases and J lost 6 bases. Germline V gene lookup returns CDR1 LGHDT and CDR2 YNNKEL (reference sequence). This CDR3 is CASSRGGSGNIQYF. The CDR3 region has the DNA TGTGCCAGCAGCCGAGGGGGCTCTGGAAACATTCAGTACTTC.

This clonotype showed up just a few times. The chain recombines TRBV20-1 with TRBJ1-1; D gene ambiguous. V lost 2 bases and J lost 0, with 7 bases in between. CDR3 length equals 13 residues. Germline CDR1 and CDR2: DFQATT and SNEGSKA (reference sequence). The CDR3 DNA sequence: TGCAGTGCTAGACTCAGCTTGAACACTGAAGCTTTCTTT. Residues: CSARLSLNTEAFF.

This chain uses TRBV2 with TRBJ2-3; TRBD2 might be the D (6 bases). The CDR3 extends over 16 amino acids. Germline lookup yields CDR1 SNHLY and CDR2 FYNNEI. Trimming cost V 10 bases and J 0 bases, with 20 bases left between them. The CDR3 nucleotides are TGTGCCAACAGCTCACCTCGCGGAGGGAGCACAGATACGCAGTATTTT. It specifies CANSSPRGGSTDTQYF.

V is TRBV7-9 and J is TRBJ2-5; the D gene could be TRBD1 or TRBD2 (5 bases each). The V end was cut by 4 bases, the J end by 11 bases, with 14 bases between. CDR1 and CDR2 from the germline V gene are SEHNR and FQNEAQ (reference sequence). The length of the CDR3 is 12 residues. Written as DNA, the CDR3 is TGTGCCAGCAGCTCACCTAGGGGAGAGCAGTACTTC. Protein: CASSSPRGEQYF.

This clonotype has more than one count but fewer than ten. A much larger clone lies one base from this, so it may be a read error. The gene calls are TRBV3-1 and TRBJ2-3; TRBD2 matches at 7 bases. V lost 6 bases to trimming and J lost 0 bases; unmatched junction nucleotides: 6. Germline lookup yields CDR1 LGHDT and CDR2 YNNKEL (reference sequence). This CDR3 spans 15 amino acids. This chain's CDR3 is CASRPARGSTDTQYF. In nucleotides, the CDR3 is TGTGCCAGCAGGCCAGCGCGGGGGAGCACAGATACGCAGTATTTT.

About this clonotype itself: A junction boundary mismatches the germline segment, possibly from a read error. The V and J genes are TRBV12-3 or TRBV12-4 and TRBJ2-4, with D uncertain. The CDR3 spans 14 residues. CDR3 loop: CASSLAGILNVQYF. In nucleotides, the CDR3 is TGTGCCAGCAGTTTAGCGGGCATTTTAAACGTTCAGTACTTC.

The chain has TRBV2 and TRBJ2-1; 7 positions match TRBD1. With the DNA end fitting TRBJ2-7 better, the J assignment may be wrong. The CDR3 totals 15 residues. The germline V gene encodes CDR1 SNHLY and CDR2 FYNNEI. CDR3 nucleotides: TGTGCCAGCAGTACACAGGGGTCATCCTACAATGAGCAGTACTTC. This sequence encodes CASSTQGSSYNEQYF.

This clonotype was seen ten or more times. The chain combines TRBV7-2 with TRBJ2-3; D unclear. Germline V gene lookup returns CDR1 SGHTA and CDR2 FQGNSA. The germline V and J ends were trimmed by 1 base and 4 bases, with 6 bases remaining between them. There are 13 residues in the CDR3. CDR3 in DNA: TGTGCCAGCAGCTTAGAAGGGCCAGATACGCAGTATTTT. Its protein product is CASSLEGPDTQYF.

Concerning this clonotype itself: One end of the junction fails to match germline, which may point to a read error. V gene TRBV12-3 or TRBV12-4 combines with J gene TRBJ2-5, with D uncertain. This CDR3 has 13 amino acids. CDR3 bases: TGTGCCAGCAGGTTAGACCTGGAGGAGACCCAGTACTTC. It codes for CASRLDLEETQYF.

A word on this clonotype: This may stem from a read error, because a much larger clone lies one nucleotide away. The chain recombines TRBV20-1 with TRBJ2-1, with TRBD2 matching over 10 bases. This CDR3 contains 13 residues. The germline V gene has CDR1 DFQATT and CDR2 SNEGSKA (reference sequence). CDR3 loop: CGAGTSAYNEQFF. In DNA form, the CDR3 reads TGCGGTGCCGGGACTAGCGCGTACAATGAGCAGTTCTTC.

The chain carries TRBV7-9 and TRBJ2-1; maybe TRBD2 (6 bases). The V gene lost 5 bases and the J gene lost 7 bases, with 15 bases spanning the gap. The germline CDR1 and CDR2 sequences are SEHNR and FQNEAQ (reference sequence). The CDR3 sequence is 14 residues long. CDR3 in amino acids: CASSTGLNSNEQFF. The CDR3 DNA sequence: TGTGCCAGCAGCACGGGACTTAATTCGAATGAGCAGTTCTTC.

The V gene is TRBV3-1, the J gene TRBJ1-1; the D is unclear. CDR1 is LGHDT, CDR2 YNNKEL, per germline (reference sequence). The CDR3 is made up of 16 amino acids. V lost 4 bases and J lost 2, with 17 bases in between. This CDR3 is CASSPRGTTANTEAFF. The DNA for the CDR3 is TGTGCCAGCAGCCCCCGGGGTACGACTGCTAACACTGAAGCTTTCTTT.

V is TRBV20-1 and J is TRBJ2-4; TRBD2 is a possible D gene (5 bases). This CDR3 region has 16 residues. Germline V gene data show CDR1 as DFQATT and CDR2 as SNEGSKA (reference sequence). V lost 6 bases, J lost 3 bases, and 21 bases lay in between. The CDR3 loop is CSALGRREFVKNIQYF. CDR3 DNA sequence: TGCAGTGCCCTCGGCCGCCGGGAATTTGTCAAAAACATTCAGTACTTC.